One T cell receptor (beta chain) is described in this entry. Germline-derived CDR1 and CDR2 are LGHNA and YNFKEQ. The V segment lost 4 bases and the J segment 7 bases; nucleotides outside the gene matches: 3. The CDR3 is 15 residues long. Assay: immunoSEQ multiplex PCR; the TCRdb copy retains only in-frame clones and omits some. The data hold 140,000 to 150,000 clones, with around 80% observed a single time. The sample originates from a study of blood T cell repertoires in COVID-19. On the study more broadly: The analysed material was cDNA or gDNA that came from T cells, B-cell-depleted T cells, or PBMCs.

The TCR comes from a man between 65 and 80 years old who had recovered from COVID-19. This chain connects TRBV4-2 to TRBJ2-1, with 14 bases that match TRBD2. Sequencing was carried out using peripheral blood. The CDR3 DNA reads TGTGCCAGCAGCCGACTAGCGGGAGGGCCAAATGAGCAGTTCTTC. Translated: CASSRLAGGPNEQFF.